This T cell receptor (beta chain) was sequenced during a study of radiotherapy plus CTLA-4 blockade in lung cancer. Overall study findings and caveats: TCR clones originating in tumors grew in number in blood after radiotherapy plus ipilimumab.

About this clone: No antigen is known for it.

With 3 bases removed from V and 7 bases from J, the gap between germline ends came to 7 bases. Germline V gene sequence: CDR1 LNHDA, CDR2 SQIVND (reference sequence). There are 13 residues in the CDR3. TCRdb keeps only in-frame clones here, not all; method: immunoSEQ multiplex PCR. The table includes about 97,000 clones, roughly 74% detected once. The chain joins TRBV19 to TRBJ1-6; D uncertain. This TCR was sampled from a human donor with non-small cell lung cancer who had a partial response to radiotherapy plus ipilimumab. Some clones in this sample may be carry-over from other donors' samples. The sequencing used peripheral blood, collected from a patient treated with radiotherapy plus ipilimumab. The CDR3 bases are TGTGCCAGTAGTATGGCTCCGAATTCACCCCTCCACTTT. It codes for CASSMAPNSPLHF.